This T cell receptor (beta chain) was found in a study of persistence of HIV-infected CD4 T cells. Overall study: Up to about 180 mL blood was drawn at multiple time points; two donors had single-time leukapheresis. Study-level points and caveats: Compared with CD3/CD28-stimulated cells, CMV- and Gag-responding cells showed lower TCRbeta richness.

The immunoSEQ assay was version 4, run in survey mode. TCRdb keeps only in-frame clones here, not all; method: immunoSEQ multiplex PCR. The table includes over 10,000 clones, under 70% detected once. The stimulus was an HIV-1 Gag 15-mer peptide pool, 0.85 to 1 ug/peptide/mL. CD4+ T cells upregulating both CD40 ligand and CD69 were sorted as responding cells. Undetectable plasma HIV-1 RNA below 50 copies/mL lasted at least 4 years. PBMCs were depleted of CD8+ T cells before stimulation. The germline gives CDR1 SNHLY, CDR2 FYNNEI. After removal of 6 bases from V and 7 bases from J, the junction contained 11 bases not matched to a gene. This CDR3 spans 14 amino acids. This clone is labeled as medium-sized. The antigen is undetermined.

The sequence came from an adult man with HIV who was CMV-seropositive. The sequencing here drew on CD4+ T cells sorted from PBMCs after 18-hour stimulation, taken from a patient who received antiretroviral therapy. This chain joins TRBV2 and TRBJ2-5; TRBD1 aligns across 7 bases. The CDR3 DNA is TGTGCCAGCAGCCCAAGGACAGGTCGGGGGACCCAGTACTTC. The encoded protein is CASSPRTGRGTQYF.